This T cell receptor beta chain is drawn from a study of coeliac disease. As for the study in general: High-resolution HLA typing was lacking; TRBV7-2 bias was queried instead.

Trimming removed 5 bases at V and 6 bases at J, with 20 bases between. CDR1 and CDR2 from the germline V gene are SEHNR and FQNEAQ (reference sequence). The CDR3 runs to 16 residues. Profiled with immunoSEQ multiplex PCR; TCRdb holds only in-frame clones, not every one. The table lists some 6,500 clones, 60% to 80% of them singletons, with 15% to 20% in the top ten. This clonotype originated in a man in his 60s with celiac disease on a gluten-free diet. The sequenced material came from lymphocytes from the gut lamina propria. The chain has TRBV7-9 and TRBJ2-1; possibly TRBD2 for D (6 bases). The CDR3: CASSPQSSGVPNEQFF. The CDR3 nucleotides read TGTGCCAGCAGCCCCCAATCCTCGGGGGTCCCCAATGAGCAGTTCTTC.